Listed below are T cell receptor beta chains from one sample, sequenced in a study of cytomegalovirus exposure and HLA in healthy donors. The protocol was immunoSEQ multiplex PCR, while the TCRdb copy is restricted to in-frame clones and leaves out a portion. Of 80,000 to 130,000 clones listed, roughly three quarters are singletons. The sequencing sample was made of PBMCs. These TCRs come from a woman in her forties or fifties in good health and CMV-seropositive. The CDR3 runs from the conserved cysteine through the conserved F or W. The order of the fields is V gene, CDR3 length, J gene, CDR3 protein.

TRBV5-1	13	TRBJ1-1	CASSLTVNTEAFF
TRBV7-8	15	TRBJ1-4	CASSLIVQGYEKLFF
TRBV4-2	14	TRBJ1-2	CASSQGQGAVGYTF
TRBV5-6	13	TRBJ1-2	CASSLGQGFGYTF
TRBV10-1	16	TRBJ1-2	CASSRGGQLGMDGYTF
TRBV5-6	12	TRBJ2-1	CASSSGDNEQFF
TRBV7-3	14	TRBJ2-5	CASSRVGRAETQYF
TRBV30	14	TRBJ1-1	CAWSLGGGYTEAFF
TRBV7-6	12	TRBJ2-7	CASSLQGYEQYF
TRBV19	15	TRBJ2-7	CASSPLGQGGDEQYF